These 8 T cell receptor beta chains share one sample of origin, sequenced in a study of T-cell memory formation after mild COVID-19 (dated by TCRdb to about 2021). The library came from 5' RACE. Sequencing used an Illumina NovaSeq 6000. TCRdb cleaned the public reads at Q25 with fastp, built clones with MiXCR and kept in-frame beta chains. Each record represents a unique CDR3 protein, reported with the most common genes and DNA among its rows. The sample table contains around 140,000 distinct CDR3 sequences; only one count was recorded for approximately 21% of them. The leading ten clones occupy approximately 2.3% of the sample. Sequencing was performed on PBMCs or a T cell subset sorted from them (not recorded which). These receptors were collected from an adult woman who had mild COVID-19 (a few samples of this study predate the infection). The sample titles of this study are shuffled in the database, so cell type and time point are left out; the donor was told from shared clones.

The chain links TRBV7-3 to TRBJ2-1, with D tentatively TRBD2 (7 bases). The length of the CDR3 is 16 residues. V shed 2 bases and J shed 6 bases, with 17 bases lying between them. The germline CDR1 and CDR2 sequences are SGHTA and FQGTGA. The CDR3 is CASSLSSGGGFNEQFF. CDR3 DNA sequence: TGTGCCAGCAGCTTATCTAGCGGAGGGGGTTTCAATGAGCAGTTCTTC.

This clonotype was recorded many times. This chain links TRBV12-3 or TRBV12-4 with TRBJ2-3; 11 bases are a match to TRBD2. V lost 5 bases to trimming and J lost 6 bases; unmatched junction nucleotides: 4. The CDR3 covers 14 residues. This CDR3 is CASSNSGREDTQYF. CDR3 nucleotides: TGTGCCAGCAGTAATAGCGGGAGGGAGGATACGCAGTATTTT.

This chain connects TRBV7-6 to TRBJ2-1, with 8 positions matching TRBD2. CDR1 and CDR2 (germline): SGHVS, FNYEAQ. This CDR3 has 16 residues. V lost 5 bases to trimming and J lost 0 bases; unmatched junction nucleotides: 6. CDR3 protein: CASSILAGGSYNEQFF. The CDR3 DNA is TGTGCCAGCAGCATCCTAGCGGGTGGCTCCTACAATGAGCAGTTCTTC.

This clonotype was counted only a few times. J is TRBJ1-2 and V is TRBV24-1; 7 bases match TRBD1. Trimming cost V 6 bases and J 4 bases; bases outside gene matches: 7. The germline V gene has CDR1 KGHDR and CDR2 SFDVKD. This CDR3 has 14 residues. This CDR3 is CATSTRGQSYGYTF. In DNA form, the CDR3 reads TGTGCCACCAGTACGAGGGGGCAAAGCTATGGCTACACCTTC.

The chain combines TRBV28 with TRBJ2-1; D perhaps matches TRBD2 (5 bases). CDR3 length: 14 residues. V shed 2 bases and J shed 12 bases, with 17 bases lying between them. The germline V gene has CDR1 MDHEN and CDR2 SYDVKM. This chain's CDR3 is CASSLAGTLGRQFF. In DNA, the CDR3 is TGTGCCAGCAGTTTAGCGGGTACCCTTGGTCGGCAGTTCTTC.

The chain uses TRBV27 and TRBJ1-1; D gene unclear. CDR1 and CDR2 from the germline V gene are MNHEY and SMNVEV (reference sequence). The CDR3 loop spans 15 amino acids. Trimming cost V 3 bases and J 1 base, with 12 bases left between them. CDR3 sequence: CASSLRVGSNTEAFF. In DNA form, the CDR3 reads TGTGCCAGCAGTTTGCGCGTCGGGTCGAACACTGAAGCTTTCTTT.

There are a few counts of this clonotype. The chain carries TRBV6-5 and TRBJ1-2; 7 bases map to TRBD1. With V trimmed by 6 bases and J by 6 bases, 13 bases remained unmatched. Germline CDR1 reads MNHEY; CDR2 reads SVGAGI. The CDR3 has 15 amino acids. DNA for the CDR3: TGTGCCAGCAGCCGCCCCGACAGGGCCCTCGATGGCTACACCTTC. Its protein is CASSRPDRALDGYTF.

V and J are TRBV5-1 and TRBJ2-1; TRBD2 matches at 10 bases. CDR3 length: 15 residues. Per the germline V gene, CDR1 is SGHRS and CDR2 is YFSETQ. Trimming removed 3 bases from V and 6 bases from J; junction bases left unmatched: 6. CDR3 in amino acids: CASSSSGGGPNEQFF. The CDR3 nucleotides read TGCGCCAGCAGCTCCAGCGGGGGGGGCCCCAATGAGCAGTTCTTC.